This T cell receptor beta chain was captured by sequencing in a study of Ad26.COV2.S vaccination and SARS-CoV-2 variants. Treatment denoted: roughly 19 received Ad26.COV2.S at low or high dose, single or two shots; 5 received placebo; per-sample allocation not given. Day 63 following the first vaccine or placebo injection was when the samples were taken. Profiled with immunoSEQ multiplex PCR; TCRdb holds only in-frame clones, not every one. The sample shows approximately 340,000 clones, about 88% of them seen only once. J lost 7 bases, V lost 6 bases, and 9 bases had no gene match. Per the germline V gene, CDR1 is MNHEY and CDR2 is SMNVEV (reference sequence). CDR3 length equals 15 residues.

The sequenced sample was peripheral blood, obtained in a trial of Ad26.COV2.S vaccine versus placebo. The receptor was derived from a person between 18 and 65 years old who received the Ad26.COV2.S COVID-19 vaccine or a placebo. The V and J genes are TRBV27 and TRBJ2-1, with TRBD1 identical over 10 bases. CDR3 sequence: CASSTYGTGDNEQFF. The CDR3 region has the DNA TGTGCCAGCAGCACTTACGGGACAGGGGATAATGAGCAGTTCTTC.